What follows are 26 T cell receptor beta chains derived from one specimen sequenced in a study of T-cell reconstitution after alpha-beta-depleted transplantation in children. A TCRbeta library incorporating unique molecular identifiers was prepared. TCRdb re-derived calls from the PCR reads in MiXCR, one entry per CDR3 protein. This sample has approximately 510,000 distinct CDR3 sequences; around 16% occur once, and the top ten carry 3.3%. This sample comprised PBMCs from the stem cell graft donor, obtained from the stem cell graft. All receptors come from a human donor who donated a stem cell graft to a child with acute lymphoblastic leukemia.

The chain carries TRBV7-2 and TRBJ2-7; D is unclear. The V and J ends lost 3 bases and 3 bases respectively, with 9 bases between them. The CDR3 consists of 13 residues. Germline CDR1 and CDR2: SGHTA and FQGNSA. As DNA, the CDR3 is TGTGCCAGCAGCTTCTCCCAAATCTACGAGCAGTACTTC. This translates into CASSFSQIYEQYF.

There are a few counts of this clonotype. The CDR3 here is CASRPDLGRKNTEAFF. The CDR3 DNA reads as TGTGCCAGCAGACCCGACTTGGGACGGAAGAACACTGAAGCTTTCTTT. This chain uses TRBV7-9 with TRBJ1-1; D is perhaps TRBD1 (5 bases). Germline V gives CDR1 SEHNR, CDR2 FQNEAQ (reference sequence). The CDR3 runs to 16 residues. V lost 6 bases to trimming and J lost 1 base, with 18 bases between them.

In this sample, this clonotype turned up a few times. V usage is TRBV25-1 and J usage is TRBJ2-1, with TRBD2 identical over 8 bases. Per the germline V gene, CDR1 is MGHDK and CDR2 is SYGVNS. Germline trimming cut 7 bases from V and 4 bases from J; bases unmatched to any gene: 3. The CDR3 sequence is 13 residues long. This chain's CDR3 is CASNVAGYNEQFF. The CDR3 DNA sequence: TGTGCCAGCAACGTAGCGGGGTACAATGAGCAGTTCTTC.

The chain uses TRBV14 and TRBJ2-1; no clear D gene. The CDR3 runs to 14 residues. Trimming removed 0 bases from V and 4 bases from J, with 7 bases in between. Germline V gene data show CDR1 as SGHDN and CDR2 as FVKESK. The CDR3 region is CASSQENFYNEQFF. CDR3 DNA: TGTGCCAGCAGCCAAGAAAACTTTTACAATGAGCAGTTCTTC.

This clonotype was found a few times. The chain joins TRBV20-1 to TRBJ1-3, with D possibly being TRBD1 (6 bases). V was shortened by 4 bases and J by 1 base, with 14 bases between the two germline ends. Germline lookup yields CDR1 DFQATT and CDR2 SNEGSKA (reference sequence). The CDR3 totals 15 residues. As DNA, the CDR3 is TGCAGTGCTATACCGACAGGCCAATCTGGAAACACCATATATTTT. Encoded protein: CSAIPTGQSGNTIYF.

This clonotype was detected only a few times. V and J are TRBV20-1 and TRBJ2-1; no firm D call. This CDR3 region has 15 residues. V dropped 0 bases and J dropped 0 bases, with 9 bases sitting between them. Germline V gene sequence: CDR1 DFQATT, CDR2 SNEGSKA (reference sequence). CDR3 coding DNA: TGCAGTGCTAGAGAAGGGCCCAGCTCCTACAATGAGCAGTTCTTC. Protein sequence: CSAREGPSSYNEQFF.

This clonotype has only a few counts. The chain employs TRBV12-3 or TRBV12-4 and TRBJ2-2; no reliable D call. Trimming left V 7 bases short and J 7 bases short, with 16 bases between. CDR3 size: 14 residues. CDR3 amino acids: CASNPRMGNGELFF. CDR3 nucleotides: TGTGCCAGCAACCCACGAATGGGAAACGGGGAGCTGTTTTTT.

This rearrangement joins TRBV5-1 to TRBJ1-1, with D possibly matching TRBD1 (5 bases). CDR1 and CDR2 from the germline V gene are SGHRS and YFSETQ. Trimming removed 0 bases at V and 10 bases at J, with 16 bases between. The CDR3 loop spans 14 amino acids. Written as DNA, the CDR3 is TGCGCCAGCAGCTTGGACGGGACCCGGGGACGAGCTTTCTTT. Amino acid sequence: CASSLDGTRGRAFF.

CDR3 coding DNA: TGTGCCAGCAGCTTAGTTGGGGTTTACCCCGGGGGGCAATACTTGTTGAACACTGAAGCTTTCTTT. It is translated as CASSLVGVYPGGQYLLNTEAFF. The chain links TRBV11-3 to TRBJ1-1; maybe TRBD1 (6 bases). Deletions cut 1 base from V and 0 bases from J, with 30 bases between. The CDR3 runs 22 residues. The germline gives CDR1 SGHNT, CDR2 YENEEA.

In its sample, this clonotype was seen a few times. This sequence joins TRBV15 and TRBJ1-1, with D perhaps TRBD1 (5 bases). Germline V gene sequence: CDR1 LNHNV, CDR2 YYDKDF (reference sequence). The CDR3 length is 13 residues. The germline V and J ends were trimmed by 3 bases and 6 bases, with 11 bases remaining between them. The CDR3: CATSRGGDAEAFF. The CDR3 nucleotides are TGTGCCACCAGCAGGGGAGGGGACGCTGAAGCTTTCTTT.

A few counts support this clonotype. The chain recombines TRBV7-9 with TRBJ2-1; possible D gene TRBD2, 5 bases. CDR1 is SEHNR and CDR2 is FQNEAQ in the germline V gene (reference sequence). CDR3 length: 13 residues. Trimming took 6 bases from V and 5 from J, leaving 11 bases between them. CDR3 sequence (DNA): TGTGCCAGCAGGGTAGGACTCGACAATGAGCAGTTCTTC. Its translation is CASRVGLDNEQFF.

The J gene is TRBJ2-1, the V gene TRBV30, with D unclear. Trimming removed 0 bases from V and 6 bases from J, with 12 bases in between. The CDR3 is 14 residues long. The V gene's germline CDR1 is GTSNPN and CDR2 SVGIG (reference sequence). CDR3 sequence reads: CAWSVLFSFNEQFF. The CDR3 nucleotides read TGTGCCTGGAGTGTACTGTTTAGCTTCAATGAGCAGTTCTTC.

The CDR3 sequence: CASSLYGAGGNTEAFF. For the CDR3, the DNA is TGCGCCAGCAGCTTGTATGGAGCCGGGGGGAACACTGAAGCTTTCTTT. The chain has TRBV5-1 and TRBJ1-1; TRBD1 is a possible D gene (5 bases). CDR3 length equals 16 residues. Germline lookup yields CDR1 SGHRS and CDR2 YFSETQ. The V and J ends lost 1 base and 1 base respectively, with 14 bases between them.

The chain has TRBV5-8 and TRBJ2-3; D is tentatively TRBD1 or TRBD2 (5 bases each). V dropped 2 bases and J dropped 4 bases, with 20 bases sitting between them. Germline-derived CDR1 and CDR2 are SGHTS and YDEGEE. The CDR3 runs 17 residues. CDR3 nucleotide sequence: TGTGCCAGCAGCTTAAGATTACCGGGACGAGGGCCAGATACGCAGTATTTT. This translates into CASSLRLPGRGPDTQYF.

This clonotype came up a few times. V usage is TRBV20-1 and J usage is TRBJ2-1, with D unclear. This CDR3 is built from 14 residues. The V end was cut by 6 bases, the J end by 1 base, with 13 bases between. Germline loops: CDR1 DFQATT, CDR2 SNEGSKA (reference sequence). The DNA for the CDR3 is TGCAGTGCCCCCGGGTGGGTGTCCTACAATGAGCAGTTCTTC. This sequence encodes CSAPGWVSYNEQFF.

The V gene is TRBV11-2, the J gene TRBJ2-4, with D perhaps matching TRBD1 or TRBD2 (6 bases each). Looked up from germline, CDR1 is SGHAT and CDR2 is FQNNGV. V was shortened by 1 base and J by 8 bases, with 15 bases between the two germline ends. The length of the CDR3 is 15 residues. For the CDR3, the DNA is TGTGCCAGCAGCTTAGTAGGAGGGGGTACAGACATTCAGTACTTC. It translates to CASSLVGGGTDIQYF. The variable domain in full, completed from reference TRBV11-2 and TRBJ2-4, reads EAGVAQSPRYKIIEKRQSVAFWCNPISGHATLYWYQQILGQGPKLLIQFQNNGVVDDSQLPKDRFSAERLKGVDSTLKIQPAKLEDSAVYLCASSLVGGGTDIQYFGAGTRLSVL.

The sample holds a few counts of this clonotype. This chain links TRBV7-9 with TRBJ1-4; D uncertain. Germline CDR1 is SEHNR and CDR2 is FQNEAQ (reference sequence). The CDR3 runs to 14 residues. V lost 7 bases and J lost 1, with 10 bases in between. The CDR3 here is CASTATRTNEKLFF. CDR3 bases: TGTGCCAGCACCGCGACTAGAACTAATGAAAAACTGTTTTTT.

The V and J genes are TRBV7-9 and TRBJ1-1, with D tentatively TRBD1 (6 bases). Germline CDR1 reads SEHNR; CDR2 reads FQNEAQ (reference sequence). The CDR3 runs to 14 residues. The V end was cut by 7 bases, the J end by 1 base, with 13 bases between. This CDR3 is CASINRDKNTEAFF. The CDR3 DNA follows: TGTGCCAGCATCAACAGGGACAAGAACACTGAAGCTTTCTTT.

The gene calls are TRBV3-1 and TRBJ1-6; the D is unclear. Trimming cost V 1 base and J 11 bases, with 18 bases left between them. CDR1 and CDR2 (germline): LGHDT, YNNKEL (reference sequence). The CDR3 spans 16 residues. CDR3 sequence: CASSQVATGTRAPLHF. The CDR3 DNA sequence: TGTGCCAGCAGCCAAGTGGCGACCGGCACACGGGCACCCCTCCACTTT.

The V call is TRBV20-1, the J call TRBJ2-7, with 13 bases fitting TRBD2. The ends lost 0 bases at V and 2 bases at J; junction bases unmatched: 7. The CDR3 has 17 residues. CDR1 is DFQATT and CDR2 is SNEGSKA in the germline V gene (reference sequence). CDR3 loop: CSARDATSGRPTYEQYF. The CDR3 DNA follows: TGCAGTGCTAGAGATGCGACTAGCGGGAGGCCAACCTACGAGCAGTACTTC.

This clonotype was picked up a small number of times. The chain employs TRBV12-3 or TRBV12-4 and TRBJ2-1; perhaps TRBD2 as D (6 bases). CDR3 size: 13 residues. Trimming removed 6 bases from V and 10 bases from J, with 16 bases in between. CDR3 sequence: CASRMTRVGEQFF. The CDR3 region has the DNA TGTGCCAGCAGGATGACTAGGGTGGGCGAGCAGTTCTTC.

In this sample, this clonotype turned up a few times. The chain couples TRBV12-3 or TRBV12-4 to TRBJ1-2; 7 nucleotides align to TRBD1. This CDR3 spans 14 amino acids. V trimming: 6 bases; J trimming: 12 bases; junction bases outside the gene matches: 16. As DNA, the CDR3 is TGTGCCAGCAGATCCCGACGGGACAGTCTCAACCACACCTTC. Translating gives CASRSRRDSLNHTF.

V gene TRBV10-3 combines with J gene TRBJ2-3, with a possible D match to TRBD2 (5 bases). The V end was cut by 6 bases, the J end by 3 bases, with 10 bases between. The CDR3 loop spans 13 amino acids. Germline CDR1 ENHRY, CDR2 SYGVKD. The CDR3 is CAISLSGTDTQYF. The CDR3, as DNA: TGTGCCATCAGCCTTTCGGGAACAGATACGCAGTATTTT.

This clonotype was counted a few times. The rearrangement links TRBV12-3 or TRBV12-4 to TRBJ2-1, with D uncertain. This CDR3 region has 16 residues. V was pared by 2 bases and J by 5 bases, with 16 bases between. The chain's CDR3 is CASSLIRSKVNNEQFF. CDR3 in DNA: TGTGCCAGCAGTTTAATCCGGAGCAAGGTAAACAATGAGCAGTTCTTC.

In this sample, this clonotype turned up many times. The rearrangement uses TRBV4-1 and TRBJ2-7; possible D gene TRBD2, 6 bases. V was clipped by 3 bases and J by 0 bases, with 12 bases between them. The CDR3 consists of 15 residues. Germline assignment: CDR1 MGHRA and CDR2 YSYEKL. The CDR3 is CASSQAGTDSYEQYF. The CDR3 DNA reads TGCGCCAGCAGCCAGGCCGGGACTGACTCCTACGAGCAGTACTTC.

The chain uses TRBV20-1 and TRBJ2-1; 10 bases match TRBD2. The trim removed 0 bases at V and 4 bases at J, leaving 3 bases unmatched. The germline CDR1 and CDR2 sequences are DFQATT and SNEGSKA (reference sequence). The CDR3 is 15 residues long. For the CDR3, the DNA is TGCAGTGCTAGAGAGGCTAGCGGGAGATACAATGAGCAGTTCTTC. Translation: CSAREASGRYNEQFF.